Described below is a single TCR beta chain sequence and its context. Its antigen remains unknown. This CDR3 is built from 14 residues. The V and J ends lost 1 base and 6 bases respectively, with 9 bases between them. Per germline, CDR1 SGHDN and CDR2 FVKESK. Individually, cDNA molecules had unique molecular identifiers attached to them. TCRdb itself ran the 5' RACE reads through MiXCR, one entry per CDR3 protein. The sample records about 60,000 distinct CDR3 sequences, about 11% being singletons. This sample stems from a study of early T cells in non-severe SARS-CoV-2 infection. For the study at large: Sequenced material consisted of bulk RNA (from unsorted whole blood), and chains were unpaired.

General study points: Comparison of clonotypes with VDJdb favored anti-spike CD8 responses while missing private and CD4 specificities.

The receptor comes from an adult who was a healthcare worker with PCR-confirmed SARS-CoV-2 infection or an uninfected control (not recorded which). J is TRBJ1-4 and V is TRBV14; a possible D gene is TRBD1 (5 bases). The source material was whole blood, sampled at baseline. CDR3 coding DNA: TGTGCCAGCAGCCAAGGCGGGGGAGATGAAAAACTGTTTTTT. Protein product: CASSQGGGDEKLFF.